The 32 T cell receptor beta chains in this list originate from one sample, sequenced in a study of cytomegalovirus exposure and HLA in healthy donors. The PCR made use of 60 Vbeta and 13 Jbeta primers. The table came from immunoSEQ multiplex PCR; TCRdb's copy has only in-frame clones and leaves some out. The table includes fewer than 200,000 clones, roughly 80% detected once. The sample taken for sequencing was PBMCs. These receptors were obtained from a woman aged 18-30 years in good health and CMV-seronegative.

This sequence joins TRBV13 and TRBJ2-1; D is unresolved. CDR3 length: 14 residues. Trimming removed 8 bases at V and 1 base at J, with 12 bases between. Per the germline V gene, CDR1 is PRHDT and CDR2 is FYEKMQ (reference sequence). This CDR3 is CASRSSGSYNEQFF. CDR3 nucleotide sequence: TGTGCCAGCCGCTCCTCCGGGTCCTACAATGAGCAGTTCTTC.

This clone was observed a few times. The V and J genes are TRBV18 and TRBJ1-1; D is perhaps TRBD1 (5 bases). Germline CDR1 is KGHSH and CDR2 is LQKENI. V lost 3 bases, J lost 8 bases, and 13 bases lay in between. This CDR3 is built from 13 residues. CDR3 sequence reads: CASSPGQAGEAFF. The CDR3 region has the DNA TGTGCCAGCTCACCGGGGCAGGCTGGGGAAGCTTTCTTT.

V usage is TRBV28 and J usage is TRBJ2-7; 8 bases align to TRBD1. Unmatched junction bases numbered 9, after V lost 6 bases and J lost 5 bases. Germline CDR1 reads MDHEN; CDR2 reads SYDVKM. This CDR3 has 14 amino acids. CDR3 sequence reads: CASSFPGTGHEQYF. The CDR3 DNA is TGTGCCAGCAGCTTCCCGGGGACAGGTCACGAGCAGTACTTC.

The J gene is TRBJ1-4, the V gene TRBV6-5, with a tentative D call TRBD1 (5 bases). The CDR3 consists of 15 residues. Trimming shortened V by 2 bases and J by 12 bases, and 19 bases separated the two germline ends. Germline CDR1 reads MNHEY; CDR2 reads SVGAGI. The CDR3 loop reads CASSYKRGGGRELFF. As DNA, the CDR3 is TGTGCCAGCAGTTACAAAAGGGGCGGAGGGAGGGAACTGTTTTTT.

V and J are TRBV27 and TRBJ1-2, with D perhaps TRBD1 (5 bases). The V gene's germline CDR1 is MNHEY and CDR2 SMNVEV (reference sequence). CDR3 size: 15 residues. V was cut by 6 bases and J by 3 bases, with 17 bases left in between. This CDR3 is CASRRNGGVDYGYTF. In nucleotides, the CDR3 is TGTGCCAGCAGACGCAACGGGGGGGTTGACTATGGCTACACCTTC.

V and J are TRBV5-1 and TRBJ2-5, with 8 bases aligning to TRBD1. The V gene's germline CDR1 is SGHRS and CDR2 YFSETQ. The CDR3 spans 15 residues. Unmatched junction bases numbered 12, after V lost 0 bases and J lost 11 bases. CDR3: CASSLAPRGHWEQYF. For the CDR3, the DNA is TGCGCCAGCAGCTTGGCCCCCAGGGGGCATTGGGAGCAGTACTTC.

V usage is TRBV28 and J usage is TRBJ1-2, with TRBD1 matching 7 bases. Per the germline V gene, CDR1 is MDHEN and CDR2 is SYDVKM. The junction had 17 bases not matched to a gene; V was cut back by 7 bases and J by 6 bases. The CDR3 contains 16 residues. CDR3 region: CASMGEGAGFADGYTF. In DNA form, the CDR3 reads TGTGCCAGCATGGGTGAGGGGGCTGGTTTTGCTGATGGCTACACCTTC.

CDR3 bases: TGTGCCAGCAGCTTAAAAGGGAGGACAGGCGACTACGAGCAGTACTTC. Translation: CASSLKGRTGDYEQYF. The chain couples TRBV7-8 to TRBJ2-7; possibly TRBD1 for D (7 bases). Germline lookup yields CDR1 SGHVS and CDR2 FQNEAQ. The CDR3 consists of 16 residues. The V gene lost 2 bases and the J gene lost 3 bases, with 17 bases spanning the gap.

The chain combines TRBV5-6 with TRBJ2-3, with 9 bases fitting TRBD2. With 0 bases clipped from V and 6 bases from J, the junction kept 14 bases outside the gene matches. CDR1 is SGHDT, CDR2 YYEEEE, per germline. The CDR3 has 18 residues. In DNA, the CDR3 is TGTGCCAGCAGCTTGGTGCTAGCGGGATCGAGTATTCCGGATACGCAGTATTTT. Protein product: CASSLVLAGSSIPDTQYF.

This chain uses TRBV5-1 with TRBJ2-7, with 7 bases lining up with TRBD2. V dropped 0 bases and J dropped 0; count of bases not matched to a gene: 12. The CDR3 loop spans 18 amino acids. Germline V gives CDR1 SGHRS, CDR2 YFSETQ. The CDR3 region is CASSLDSRAGLTSYEQYF. The CDR3 bases are TGCGCCAGCAGCTTGGATTCTCGGGCGGGACTAACCTCCTACGAGCAGTACTTC.

The rearrangement links TRBV28 to TRBJ1-3; D not certain. The CDR3 is made up of 17 amino acids. Germline lookup yields CDR1 MDHEN and CDR2 SYDVKM. Between the trimmed V and J ends, which lost 4 bases and 0 bases, there was a span of 16 bases. The CDR3 protein is CASSSRGGRFSGNTIYF. In DNA, the CDR3 is TGTGCCAGCAGTTCCCGGGGAGGGCGCTTCTCTGGAAACACCATATATTTT.

The chain joins TRBV28 to TRBJ2-5, with 8 bases aligning to TRBD2. Per germline, CDR1 MDHEN and CDR2 SYDVKM. V dropped 5 bases and J dropped 1; count of bases not matched to a gene: 6. The CDR3 extends over 15 amino acids. The CDR3, as DNA: TGTGCCAGCAGTGTAGCGGGACTACCCCAAGAGACCCAGTACTTC. This codes for CASSVAGLPQETQYF.

The rearrangement joins TRBV7-9 to TRBJ1-5; TRBD1 matches 7 bases. This CDR3 region has 15 residues. With 1 base clipped from V and 4 bases from J, the junction kept 4 bases outside the gene matches. Per germline, CDR1 SEHNR and CDR2 FQNEAQ (reference sequence). The CDR3 loop reads CASSLGTGVNQPQHF. CDR3 DNA sequence: TGTGCCAGCAGCTTAGGGACAGGAGTAAATCAGCCCCAGCATTTT. Full variable domain (missing parts from reference TRBV7-9 and TRBJ1-5): DTGVSQNPRHKITKRGQNVTFRCDPISEHNRLYWYRQTLGQGPEFLTYFQNEAQLEKSRLLSDRFSAERPKGSFSTLEIQRTEQGDSAMYLCASSLGTGVNQPQHFGDGTRLSIL.

Worth noting for this clone: The sample has other DNA sequences that encode this CDR3 too. The genes are TRBV4-3 and TRBJ2-1, with 12 positions matching TRBD2. CDR3 size: 19 residues. Losses at the gene ends were 0 bases for V and 2 bases for J; bases not matched to a gene: 8. Germline V gene data show CDR1 as LGHNA and CDR2 as YSLEER. CDR3 sequence: CASSQDPSSGRATYNEQFF. The DNA of the CDR3 is TGCGCCAGCAGCCAAGATCCGTCTAGCGGGAGGGCTACCTACAATGAGCAGTTCTTC.

The J gene is TRBJ1-4, the V gene TRBV10-3, with a weak D call TRBD1 (5 bases). CDR1 and CDR2 from the germline V gene are ENHRY and SYGVKD. CDR3 length: 16 residues. The ends were cut back, 3 bases at V and 8 bases at J, with 19 bases in the middle. The CDR3 reads CAISEKLGSGGEKLFF. CDR3 sequence (DNA): TGTGCCATCAGTGAAAAGTTGGGGTCCGGGGGGGAAAAACTGTTTTTT.

V and J are TRBV29-1 and TRBJ2-5, with TRBD2 as a possible D gene (5 bases). The J call may be wrong; the DNA end is better matched by TRBJ2-7. Germline values: CDR1 SQVTM, CDR2 ANQGSEA. CDR3 size: 11 residues. In DNA, the CDR3 is TGCAGCGTTGCGACTAACTACGAGCAGTACTTC. Translating gives CSVATNYEQYF.

The CDR3 coding sequence is TGTGCCAGCAGTGAAGTGGGCAGTGGAAACACCATATATTTT. It encodes CASSEVGSGNTIYF. The rearrangement links TRBV6-1 to TRBJ1-3; no definite D call. Per the germline V gene, CDR1 is MNHNS and CDR2 is SASEGT. Deletions cut 1 base from V and 3 bases from J, with 7 bases between. CDR3 length: 14 amino acids.

The chain is built from TRBV11-3 and TRBJ1-1; TRBD1 aligns across 7 bases. Trimming cost V 0 bases and J 3 bases; bases outside gene matches: 7. Germline V gene sequence: CDR1 SGHNT, CDR2 YENEEA. This CDR3 has 16 residues. CDR3 nucleotides: TGTGCCAGCAGCTTAGACCCTAGGGGGCTTGACACTGAAGCTTTCTTT. Translation: CASSLDPRGLDTEAFF.

The gene calls are TRBV6-1 and TRBJ2-2, with 11 bases matching TRBD2. The length of the CDR3 is 17 residues. The junction had 0 bases not matched to a gene; V was cut back by 0 bases and J by 0 bases. Germline V gene lookup returns CDR1 MNHNS and CDR2 SASEGT. CDR3 sequence (DNA): TGTGCCAGCAGTGAAGCGGGACTAGCGGCGAACACCGGGGAGCTGTTTTTT. This sequence encodes CASSEAGLAANTGELFF.

The chain recombines TRBV6-6 with TRBJ1-6; D not certain. The CDR3 consists of 12 residues. Germline values: CDR1 MNHNY, CDR2 SVGAGI (reference sequence). The ends were cut back, 7 bases at V and 5 bases at J, with 6 bases in the middle. This CDR3 is CASNRDNSPLHF. In nucleotides, the CDR3 is TGTGCCAGCAATCGGGATAATTCACCCCTCCACTTT.

The chain recombines TRBV7-8 with TRBJ1-1; TRBD1 aligns across 7 bases. The V gene end was trimmed by 6 bases and the J gene end by 0 bases; junction bases not matched to a gene: 10. The CDR3 has 16 residues. Germline values: CDR1 SGHVS, CDR2 FQNEAQ. CDR3 protein: CASSTGAGGMNTEAFF. DNA of the CDR3: TGTGCCAGCAGTACAGGGGCCGGGGGAATGAACACTGAAGCTTTCTTT.

J is TRBJ2-4 and V is TRBV2; 11 nucleotides match TRBD2. J lost 13 bases, V lost 6 bases, and 5 bases had no gene match. CDR1 is SNHLY, CDR2 FYNNEI, per germline. There are 12 residues in the CDR3. The CDR3 bases are TGTGCCAGCAGACTAGCGGGAGAGGGGCAGTACTTC. Its protein is CASRLAGEGQYF. The full variable domain, completed using reference TRBV2 and TRBJ2-4, is EPEVTQTPSHQVTQMGQEVILRCVPISNHLYFYWYRQILGQKVEFLVSFYNNEISEKSEIFDDQFSVERPDGSNFTLKIRSTKLEDSAMYFCASRLAGEGQYFGAGTRLSVL.

This clone was seen a handful of times. The V and J genes are TRBV9 and TRBJ1-2, with TRBD1 identical over 9 bases. Germline assignment: CDR1 SGDLS and CDR2 YYNGEE. The J segment lost 5 bases and the V segment lost 3 bases, leaving 5 bases of the junction unmatched. The CDR3 covers 14 residues. CDR3 loop: CASSATGTGYGYTF. In DNA form, the CDR3 reads TGTGCCAGCAGCGCTACCGGGACAGGGTATGGCTACACCTTC.

The chain employs TRBV2 and TRBJ2-1; no clear D gene. The germline gives CDR1 SNHLY, CDR2 FYNNEI. The ends were cut back, 3 bases at V and 4 bases at J, with 19 bases in the middle. The length of the CDR3 is 17 residues. The CDR3 sequence: CASSDASAAPIYNEQFF. The CDR3 DNA sequence: TGTGCCAGCAGTGACGCCTCCGCAGCGCCAATATACAATGAGCAGTTCTTC. The full variable domain, completed using reference TRBV2 and TRBJ2-1, is EPEVTQTPSHQVTQMGQEVILRCVPISNHLYFYWYRQILGQKVEFLVSFYNNEISEKSEIFDDQFSVERPDGSNFTLKIRSTKLEDSAMYFCASSDASAAPIYNEQFFGPGTRLTVL.

V and J are TRBV19 and TRBJ2-2; 7 bases line up with TRBD1. Germline loops: CDR1 LNHDA, CDR2 SQIVND (reference sequence). Trimming took 5 bases from V and 4 from J; bases not matched to a gene: 13. The CDR3 spans 17 residues. The CDR3 sequence is CASSLYTGTESTGELFF. The CDR3 DNA reads as TGTGCCAGTAGTCTTTACACCGGGACAGAGAGCACCGGGGAGCTGTTTTTT.

This clone was counted once. The chain is built from TRBV5-1 and TRBJ1-2, with D possibly TRBD1 on 5 matching bases. V dropped 4 bases and J dropped 4 bases, with 14 bases sitting between them. The CDR3 is made up of 14 amino acids. Germline V gene lookup returns CDR1 SGHRS and CDR2 YFSETQ. CDR3: CASSEPQGVYGYTF. The CDR3 DNA reads TGCGCCAGCAGCGAACCTCAGGGTGTCTATGGCTACACCTTC.

As to this clone: Other DNA sequences in the sample encode the same CDR3. The chain carries TRBV5-1 and TRBJ2-3, with D perhaps TRBD1 (5 bases). Germline-derived CDR1 and CDR2 are SGHRS and YFSETQ. V lost 2 bases and J 2 bases, leaving 6 bases between the germline ends. The CDR3 sequence is 13 residues long. The CDR3 DNA is TGCGCCAGCAGCTTCAGGGACACAGATACGCAGTATTTT. Amino acid sequence: CASSFRDTDTQYF.

V is TRBV19 and J is TRBJ1-2; 8 bases map to TRBD1. V shed 5 bases and J 4 bases; nucleotides not matched to a gene: 9. Germline assignment: CDR1 LNHDA and CDR2 SQIVND (reference sequence). The CDR3 is 15 residues long. The CDR3 DNA follows: TGTGCCAGTAGTCCGGGACAGGCGTCTATCTATGGCTACACCTTC. Protein: CASSPGQASIYGYTF.

This chain links TRBV19 with TRBJ2-5; no reliable D call. The J call is in doubt because the DNA end fits TRBJ2-7 better. CDR3 length: 12 amino acids. Germline V gene sequence: CDR1 LNHDA, CDR2 SQIVND (reference sequence). The CDR3 sequence: CASSSLGDEQYF. CDR3 DNA sequence: TGTGCCAGTAGTTCCCTAGGAGACGAGCAGTACTTC.

CDR3 in amino acids: CASSLVQGRGETQYF. The DNA of the CDR3 is TGTGCCAGCAGCTTGGTCCAGGGAAGGGGAGAGACCCAGTACTTC. This chain links TRBV5-5 with TRBJ2-5, with a tentative D call TRBD1 (5 bases). The V and J ends lost 0 bases and 4 bases respectively, with 13 bases between them. CDR3 size: 15 residues. Germline V gene lookup returns CDR1 SGHKS and CDR2 YYEKEE (reference sequence). Filled out from reference TRBV5-5 and TRBJ2-5, the complete variable domain reads DAGVTQSPTHLIKTRGQQVTLRCSPISGHKSVSWYQQVLGQGPQFIFQYYEKEERGRGNFPDRFSARQFPNYSSELNVNALLLGDSALYLCASSLVQGRGETQYFGPGTRLLVL.

The rearrangement joins TRBV18 to TRBJ2-1; the D gene is possibly TRBD2 (6 bases). Germline values: CDR1 KGHSH, CDR2 LQKENI. CDR3 size: 17 residues. V lost 1 base and J 4 bases, leaving 17 bases between the germline ends. CDR3 sequence (DNA): TGTGCCAGCTCACCACAGATGGAAACGGGAGCGTACAATGAGCAGTTCTTC. It specifies CASSPQMETGAYNEQFF. Full variable domain (rest looked up from reference TRBV18 and TRBJ2-1): NAGVMQNPRHLVRRRGQEARLRCSPMKGHSHVYWYRQLPEEGLKFMVYLQKENIIDESGMPKERFSAEFPKEGPSILRIQQVVRGDSAAYFCASSPQMETGAYNEQFFGPGTRLTVL.

In its sample, this clone was seen once. Other DNA variants within this sample encode the same CDR3. The chain links TRBV28 to TRBJ1-1; 11 positions match TRBD1. CDR1 is MDHEN and CDR2 is SYDVKM in the germline V gene. The CDR3 length is 17 residues. V trimming: 2 bases; J trimming: 2 bases; junction bases outside the gene matches: 7. CDR3 DNA sequence: TGTGCCAGCAGTTTAGCTCGGGGGACAGGGGGTAACACTGAAGCTTTCTTT. This gives the protein CASSLARGTGGNTEAFF.